Described below is a single T cell receptor (beta chain) sequence and its context. Its antigen remains unidentified. Germline CDR1 SEHNR, CDR2 FQNEAQ (reference sequence). V was trimmed by 1 base and J by 5 bases, leaving 7 bases between them. This CDR3 comprises 13 residues. Here immunoSEQ multiplex PCR was the method, and the copy in TCRdb shows in-frame clones only, minus some. Of about 20,000 clones listed, under 95% were seen once; the top ten hold more than 50%. This specimen comes from a study of OX40 agonist ivuxolimab in advanced cancers. Overall study context: Clinicians treated patients with ivuxolimab, an agonistic anti-OX40 (CD134) antibody. Having had anti-PD-1, anti-PD-L1 or anti-CTLA-4 therapy before was allowed, and about 40% had some.

General study results and limits: On average, a greater number of expanded clones characterised CD8+ T cells relative to CD4+.

The sequence was obtained from an adult with an advanced solid tumor such as melanoma, head and neck, liver or kidney cancer. This specimen was CD4+ or CD8+ T cells sorted from blood, taken in a trial of the OX40 agonist ivuxolimab. This rearrangement joins TRBV7-9 to TRBJ2-3; possibly TRBD2 for D (5 bases). The CDR3: CASSLDRGDTQYF. The CDR3, as DNA: TGTGCCAGCAGCTTAGATCGGGGAGATACGCAGTATTTT.